Sequencing of this T cell receptor (beta chain) was carried out in a study of blood T cell repertoires in COVID-19. Study background: Researchers got acute and convalescent COVID-19 samples from the United States, Italy and Spain.

This CDR3 is 13 amino acids long. Germline V lookup: CDR1 SEHNR, CDR2 FQNEAQ (reference sequence). Trimming pared 2 bases from V and 4 bases from J, leaving 5 bases between. As handled by the study authors: Amplification of reference gene primers provided the estimated nucleated cell counts. The method was immunoSEQ multiplex PCR; TCRdb's version includes in-frame clones alone and lacks a portion of them. V and J calls and clone size follow that table, whereas D and trimming were derived from the DNA. The data show under 250,000 clones, under 95% seen once. The specimen sequenced was peripheral blood. The receptor comes from a man younger than 45 with acute or convalescent COVID-19. The chain is built from TRBV7-9 and TRBJ1-4; D not resolved. The CDR3 reads CASSLSFNEKLFF. CDR3 DNA: TGTGCCAGCAGCTTATCTTTTAATGAAAAACTGTTTTTT.